The 13 T cell receptor beta chains in this list originate from one sample, sequenced in a study of molecular identifiers for immune sequencing clone quantification. TCRdb ran MiXCR on the PCR reads and lists one entry per CDR3 protein. The data contain approximately 550,000 distinct CDR3 sequences, around 23% of them singletons. The sequencing input was naive CD8+ T cells from blood, with Jurkat cell RNA spiked in. The subset: FACS-sorted CD8+CD4-CCR7+CD45RA+ naive T cells. Receptors were obtained from a human donor in good health. Some libraries in this study had Jurkat cell RNA spiked in.

There are a few counts of this clonotype. This chain joins TRBV20-1 and TRBJ2-7; 7 nucleotides align to TRBD2. The V gene end was trimmed by 1 base and the J gene end by 3 bases; junction bases not matched to a gene: 12. The germline gives CDR1 DFQATT, CDR2 SNEGSKA (reference sequence). The CDR3 consists of 16 residues. The DNA of the CDR3 is TGCAGTGCTAGAGCCTGGTCGCTAGCGGAGTTCTACGAGCAGTACTTC. The encoded protein is CSARAWSLAEFYEQYF.

In regard to this clonotype: This sequence may be a read error, since a much larger clone differs from it by one base. The chain has TRBV28 and TRBJ2-7; D remains ambiguous. Germline V gene sequence: CDR1 MDHEN, CDR2 SYDVKM. The length of the CDR3 is 15 residues. The CDR3 here is CASGLMQSSSYEQYF. The CDR3 nucleotides read TGTGCCAGCGGTTTAATGCAGTCTAGCTCCTACGAGCAGTACTTC.

In its sample, this clonotype was seen many times. The chain combines TRBV12-3 or TRBV12-4 with TRBJ1-4; no firm D call. The CDR3 consists of 14 residues. V gave up 2 bases and J gave up 8 bases, with 12 bases separating them. CDR3 nucleotides: TGTGCCAGCAGTTTAAACGTACGGGAAGAAAAACTGTTTTTT. Protein sequence: CASSLNVREEKLFF.

The V and J genes are TRBV9 and TRBJ1-1; weak D call: TRBD1 (5 bases). V lost 1 base and J 4 bases, leaving 23 bases between the germline ends. This CDR3 contains 18 residues. CDR1 and CDR2 from the germline V gene are SGDLS and YYNGEE. The CDR3 DNA reads TGTGCCAGCAGCGTAATGGACACCCCGCCTTTGGATACCACTGAAGCTTTCTTT. It encodes CASSVMDTPPLDTTEAFF.

This clonotype was seen many times. This sequence joins TRBV5-1 and TRBJ2-7, with TRBD1 matching 8 bases. V shed 0 bases, J shed 2 bases, and the junction held 4 bases outside the gene matches. Per germline, CDR1 SGHRS and CDR2 YFSETQ. The CDR3 has 15 residues. The chain's CDR3 is CASSLADRAAYEQYF. CDR3 coding DNA: TGCGCCAGCAGCTTGGCGGACAGGGCGGCCTACGAGCAGTACTTC.

This clonotype has a count of ten or more. The CDR3 DNA is TGCAGCGTTGATGGGGGATCGAACACTGAAGCTTTCTTT. It codes for CSVDGGSNTEAFF. This chain links TRBV29-1 with TRBJ1-1, with D perhaps matching TRBD1 (5 bases). The V end lost 3 bases, the J end lost 1 base, and 9 bases lay between the germline ends. This CDR3 has 13 amino acids. Germline values: CDR1 SQVTM, CDR2 ANQGSEA.

This clonotype was seen only once. The junction departs from the called germline gene at one end, perhaps through a read error. V gene TRBV12-3 or TRBV12-4 combines with J gene TRBJ2-1, with 9 nucleotides matching TRBD2. The CDR3 consists of 15 residues. The CDR3 nucleotides are TGTGCCAGCCGTTTAGGGCGGGAGGGCCAGGGTGAGCTGTTCTTC. Its protein is CASRLGREGQGELFF.

The chain links TRBV28 to TRBJ2-7; no clear D. Germline CDR1 MDHEN, CDR2 SYDVKM. This CDR3 comprises 9 residues. Deletions cut 5 bases from V and 11 bases from J, with 7 bases between. The CDR3 nucleotides read TGTGCCAGCAGTGAGCTGAAGTACTTC. Amino acid sequence: CASSELKYF.

This clonotype was recorded at least ten times. The rearrangement uses TRBV6-5 and TRBJ2-3, with D maybe TRBD2 (6 bases). This CDR3 region has 14 residues. CDR1 is MNHEY, CDR2 SVGAGI, per germline. V lost 1 base, J lost 6 bases, and 11 bases lay in between. Written as DNA, the CDR3 is TGTGCCAGCAGTTACTTCTTGGAGGGTGATACGCAGTATTTT. It codes for CASSYFLEGDTQYF.

The chain recombines TRBV7-9 with TRBJ2-7; 8 nucleotides line up with TRBD1. This CDR3 has 15 amino acids. Germline CDR1 SEHNR, CDR2 FQNEAQ (reference sequence). With 1 base clipped from V and 3 bases from J, the junction kept 5 bases outside the gene matches. This CDR3 is CASSLEQGGIYEQYF. CDR3 nucleotides: TGTGCCAGCAGCTTAGAACAGGGGGGAATCTACGAGCAGTACTTC. The full variable domain, with the rest looked up from reference TRBV7-9 and TRBJ2-7, is DTGVSQNPRHKITKRGQNVTFRCDPISEHNRLYWYRQTLGQGPEFLTYFQNEAQLEKSRLLSDRFSAERPKGSFSTLEIQRTEQGDSAMYLCASSLEQGGIYEQYFGPGTRLTVT.

This clonotype has at least ten counts. V gene TRBV6-2 or TRBV6-3 combines with J gene TRBJ2-7; maybe TRBD1 (6 bases). Trimming took off 2 bases at V and 2 bases at J, with 7 bases between the two ends. Germline-derived CDR1 and CDR2 are MNHEY and SVGEGT. This CDR3 contains 13 residues. This CDR3 is CASSYGQPYEQYF. DNA of the CDR3: TGTGCCAGCAGTTACGGACAGCCCTACGAGCAGTACTTC.

Many counts were recorded for this clonotype. The chain combines TRBV24-1 with TRBJ1-5, with D perhaps matching TRBD1 (6 bases). In germline, CDR1 is KGHDR, CDR2 SFDVKD. The CDR3 extends over 14 amino acids. V lost 9 bases to trimming and J lost 1 base, with 12 bases between them. CDR3 bases: TGTGCCACCGGGGACACACTCAGCAATCAGCCCCAGCATTTT. It encodes CATGDTLSNQPQHF.

The J gene is TRBJ2-7, the V gene TRBV27, with TRBD1 as a possible D gene (7 bases). The CDR3 is made up of 16 amino acids. The ends were cut back, 1 base at V and 6 bases at J, with 19 bases in the middle. Germline values: CDR1 MNHEY, CDR2 SMNVEV (reference sequence). In DNA, the CDR3 is TGTGCCAGCAGTTTATTAGGCGGGACAGATGTGTCCGAGCAGTACTTC. Its translation: CASSLLGGTDVSEQYF.